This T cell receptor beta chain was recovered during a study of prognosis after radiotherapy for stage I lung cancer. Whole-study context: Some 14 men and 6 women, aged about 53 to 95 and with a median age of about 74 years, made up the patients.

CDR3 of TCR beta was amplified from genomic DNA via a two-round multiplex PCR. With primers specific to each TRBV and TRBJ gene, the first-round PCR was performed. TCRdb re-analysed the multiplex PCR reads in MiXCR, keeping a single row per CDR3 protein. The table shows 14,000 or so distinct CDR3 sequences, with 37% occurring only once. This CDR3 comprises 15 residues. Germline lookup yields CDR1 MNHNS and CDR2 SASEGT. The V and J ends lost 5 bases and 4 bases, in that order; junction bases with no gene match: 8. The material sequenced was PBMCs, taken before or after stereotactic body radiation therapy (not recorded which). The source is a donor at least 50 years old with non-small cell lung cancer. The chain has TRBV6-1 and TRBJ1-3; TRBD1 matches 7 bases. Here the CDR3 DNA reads TGTGCCAGCAGTCGCGACAGGGCGGAAGGAAACACCATATATTTT. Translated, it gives CASSRDRAEGNTIYF.